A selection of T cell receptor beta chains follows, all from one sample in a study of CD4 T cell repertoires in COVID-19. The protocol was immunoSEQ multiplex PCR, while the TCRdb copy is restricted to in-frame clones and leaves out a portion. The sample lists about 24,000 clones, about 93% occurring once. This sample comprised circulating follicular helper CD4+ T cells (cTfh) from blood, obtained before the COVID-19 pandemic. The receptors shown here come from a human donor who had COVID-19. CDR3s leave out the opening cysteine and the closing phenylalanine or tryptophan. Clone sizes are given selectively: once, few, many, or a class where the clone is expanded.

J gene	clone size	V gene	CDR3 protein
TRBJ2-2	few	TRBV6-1	AIRSGGGHTGELF
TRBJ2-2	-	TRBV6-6	ASSSPSFTGELF
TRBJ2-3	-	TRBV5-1	ASSRNPSEKDTQY
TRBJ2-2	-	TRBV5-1	ASSELAELTGELF
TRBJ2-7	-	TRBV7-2	ASSLRFSGGGHEQY
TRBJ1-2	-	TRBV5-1	ASSLDGANYGYT
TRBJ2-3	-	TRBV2	ASSRTSGGSDTQY
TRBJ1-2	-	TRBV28	ASSFGGNGYT
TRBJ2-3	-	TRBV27	ASSFGGTGVDTQY
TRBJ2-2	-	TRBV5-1	ASSPTPLGANTGELF
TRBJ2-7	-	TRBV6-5	ASSFSGGSVGEQY
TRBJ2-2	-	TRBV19	ASRILAGAGTGELF
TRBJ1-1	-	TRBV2	ASSVREQGSTEAF
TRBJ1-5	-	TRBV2	ASTPDSPNQPQH
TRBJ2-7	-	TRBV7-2	ASSIMLSEQY
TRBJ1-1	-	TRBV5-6	ASSFWGGGVQSTEAF
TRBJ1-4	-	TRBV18	ASSSEDRGGKLF
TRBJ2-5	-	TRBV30	AWTFGTSYQETQY
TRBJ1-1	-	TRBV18	ASSKAGGGTEAF
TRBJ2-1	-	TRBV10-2	ASSESLAGGWNEQF
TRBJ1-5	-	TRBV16	ASSQSRAGSPQH
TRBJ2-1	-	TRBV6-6	ASSQTSGYNEQF
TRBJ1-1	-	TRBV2	ASSPPGQMNTEAF
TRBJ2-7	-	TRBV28	ASEVPEGAAHTYEQY
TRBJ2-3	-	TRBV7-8	ASSLRNSGVSTDTQY
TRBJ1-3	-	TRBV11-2	ASRQGSSGNTIY
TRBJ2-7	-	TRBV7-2	ASSSILAGAREQY
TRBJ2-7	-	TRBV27	ASRGGLQGRGEQY
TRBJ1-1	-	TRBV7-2	ASSLFQGARTEAF
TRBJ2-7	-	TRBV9	ASSVAGGSSSYEQY
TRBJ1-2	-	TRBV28	ASSFEGANYGYT
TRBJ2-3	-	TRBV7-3	ASGTISTDTQY
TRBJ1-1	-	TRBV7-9	ASSLMGGRIEAF
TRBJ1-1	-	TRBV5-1	ASSPEGNTEAF
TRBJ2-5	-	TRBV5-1	ASSQTGGREETQY
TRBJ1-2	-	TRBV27	ASSFLQGKDYGYT
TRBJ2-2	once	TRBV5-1	ASSLPAGDTGELF
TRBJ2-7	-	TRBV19	ASSSQADRSYEQY
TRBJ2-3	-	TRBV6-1	ASRDRGLGTDTQY
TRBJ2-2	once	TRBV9	ASSVSPQGGRTGELF
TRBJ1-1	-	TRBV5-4	ASSFGGGMNTEAF
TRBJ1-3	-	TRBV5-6	ASRFRLEGNTIY
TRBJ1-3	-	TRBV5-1	ASSGGTSGNTIY
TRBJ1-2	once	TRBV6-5	ASSADRRLNYGYT
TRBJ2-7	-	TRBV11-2	ASRLNGQGAYEQY
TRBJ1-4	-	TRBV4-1	ASSLGDRENEKLF
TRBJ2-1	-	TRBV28	ASNRGNEQF
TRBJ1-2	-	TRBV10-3	ANAQGTNYGYT
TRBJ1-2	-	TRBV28	ASSKQGASGYGYT
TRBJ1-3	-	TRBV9	ASSLGRAAGNTIY